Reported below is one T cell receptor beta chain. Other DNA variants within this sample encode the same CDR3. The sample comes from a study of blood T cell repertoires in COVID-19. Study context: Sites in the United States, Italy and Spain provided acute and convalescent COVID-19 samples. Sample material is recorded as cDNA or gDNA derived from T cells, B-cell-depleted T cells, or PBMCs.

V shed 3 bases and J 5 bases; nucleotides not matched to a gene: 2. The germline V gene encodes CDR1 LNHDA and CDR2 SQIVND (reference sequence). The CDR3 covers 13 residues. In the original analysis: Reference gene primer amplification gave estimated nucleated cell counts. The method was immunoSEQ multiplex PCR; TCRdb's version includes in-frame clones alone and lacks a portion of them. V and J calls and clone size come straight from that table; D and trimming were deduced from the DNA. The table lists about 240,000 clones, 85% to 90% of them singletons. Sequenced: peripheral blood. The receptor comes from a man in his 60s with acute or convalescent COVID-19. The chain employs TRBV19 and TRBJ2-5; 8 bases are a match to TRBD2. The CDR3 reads CASSIPGGETQYF. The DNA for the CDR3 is TGTGCCAGTAGTATCCCGGGGGGGGAGACCCAGTACTTC.